This T cell receptor (beta chain) stems from a study of prognosis after radiotherapy for stage I lung cancer. Genomic DNA was subjected to two-round multiplex PCR for amplification of TCR beta CDR3. First-round PCR amplification was performed with primers specific to each TRBV and TRBJ gene. One entry per CDR3 protein results from TCRdb running MiXCR on the multiplex PCR reads. The data show 30,000 to 40,000 distinct CDR3 sequences, 34% seen once. The CDR3 length is 14 residues. CDR1 and CDR2 from the germline V gene are MDHEN and SYDVKM. With respect to this clonotype: A read error is the likely source, as a far larger clone sits one nucleotide away.

This sequence originates from a donor over 45 with non-small cell lung cancer. This sample comprised PBMCs, obtained before or after stereotactic body radiation therapy (not recorded which). The chain couples TRBV28 to TRBJ2-5, with 8 bases that match TRBD1. The assigned J gene may be wrong: the sequence end matches TRBJ2-1 better. The CDR3 DNA is TGTGCCAGCATTTTACCCTGGGGACAGGAGCGACAGTTCTTC. As protein: CASILPWGQERQFF.